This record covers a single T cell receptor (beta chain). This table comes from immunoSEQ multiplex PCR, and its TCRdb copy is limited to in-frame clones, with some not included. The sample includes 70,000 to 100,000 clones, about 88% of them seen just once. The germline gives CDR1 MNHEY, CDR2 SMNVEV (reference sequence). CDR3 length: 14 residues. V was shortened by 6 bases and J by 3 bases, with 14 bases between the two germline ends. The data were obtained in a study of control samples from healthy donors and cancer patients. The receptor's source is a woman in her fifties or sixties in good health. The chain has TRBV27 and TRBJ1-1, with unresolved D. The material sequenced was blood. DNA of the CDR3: TGTGCCAGCAGGACGAGGACGGATTACACTGAAGCTTTCTTT. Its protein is CASRTRTDYTEAFF.